This TCR beta chain appears in the sequencing data of a study of T cells after yellow fever vaccination. Study results and caveats: Relatively few clonotypes were ones that appeared in both CD4 and CD8 compartments.

This clonotype was seen more than once but under ten times. Its antigen is not identified. TCRdb ran MiXCR on the 5' RACE reads and lists one entry per CDR3 protein. The sample lists 250,000 to 300,000 distinct CDR3 sequences, about 5.2% occurring once. This clonotype was sampled from a man between 18 and 35 years old who received the YFV17D yellow fever vaccine. The specimen was CD4+ T cells sorted from PBMCs, collected on the day of the yellow fever booster vaccination.

The CDR3 sequence is CASSEGGGYEQYF. CDR3 DNA sequence: TGCGCCAGCAGCGAGGGGGGAGGCTACGAGCAGTACTTC. J is TRBJ2-7 and V is TRBV5-1, with D perhaps TRBD1 or TRBD2 (6 bases each). Germline CDR1 and CDR2: SGHRS and YFSETQ. Between the trimmed V and J ends, which lost 4 bases and 3 bases, there was a span of 11 bases. This CDR3 contains 13 residues.